This T cell receptor beta chain was documented in a study of cytomegalovirus exposure and HLA in healthy donors. Study-level findings and limits: Rare sequences made up most TCRs, while some public TCRs were found in many donors. Evidence from a later analysis indicated that most CMV-associated TCR beta chains looked HLA-restricted. Roughly uniform sequencing depth across donors was assumed, possibly incorrectly. About 87% or about 30% of the time was how often most TCR beta V segments were productive, according to an earlier analysis.

Both 60 Vbeta primers and 13 Jbeta primers went into the PCR. The method was immunoSEQ multiplex PCR; TCRdb's version includes in-frame clones alone and lacks a portion of them. The table lists 110,000 to 150,000 clones, over 60% of them singletons. With regard to this clone: The antigen remains unidentified.

The germline V gene has CDR1 SNHLY and CDR2 FYNNEI. J gave up 4 bases and V 6 bases, and 6 bases lay outside the gene matches. This CDR3 spans 14 amino acids. The V gene is TRBV2, the J gene TRBJ1-1; 9 bases fit TRBD1. Sequencing input: PBMCs. This clonotype was sampled from a middle-aged man in good health and CMV-seronegative. CDR3 amino acids: CASRQGAGSTEAFF. In DNA, the CDR3 is TGTGCCAGCAGACAGGGGGCTGGGAGCACTGAAGCTTTCTTT.